The rows below give T cell receptor beta chains drawn from one sample of a study of blood T cell repertoires in COVID-19. The data were produced by immunoSEQ multiplex PCR, yet TCRdb's version contains in-frame clones alone and is incomplete. The table includes around 300,000 clones, roughly 90% detected once. The specimen sequenced was peripheral blood. The receptors were gathered from a woman between 25 and 40 years old with COVID-19, enrolled during active disease. Both conserved end residues are part of each CDR3. Each record gives: D gene, clone size, V gene, J gene, CDR3 DNA, CDR3 protein. D genes are given only for firm matches. For some rows the clone size is stated as once, few or many, or as a class when expanded; others skip it.

D: NA; size: NA; V: TRBV20-1; J: TRBJ2-7; DNA: TGCAGTGTTCCGGGGACCTACGAGCAGTACTTC; CDR3: CSVPGTYEQYF
D: NA; size: once; V: TRBV2; J: TRBJ1-5; DNA: TGTGCCAGCAAAGGAGAGATGAATCAGCCCCAGCATTTT; CDR3: CASKGEMNQPQHF
D: TRBD1; size: NA; V: TRBV7-3; J: TRBJ2-5; DNA: TGTGCCAGCAGCTCAGGGACAGCAGAGACCCAGTACTTC; CDR3: CASSSGTAETQYF
D: TRBD1; size: NA; V: TRBV6-5; J: TRBJ1-3; DNA: TGTGCCAGCAGAGGACAGGGGGGAAACACCATATATTTT; CDR3: CASRGQGGNTIYF
D: NA; size: NA; V: TRBV29-1; J: TRBJ2-7; DNA: TGCAGCGCCACGGGACTGAAGGACTACGAGCAGTACTTC; CDR3: CSATGLKDYEQYF
D: TRBD1; size: NA; V: TRBV19; J: TRBJ1-2; DNA: TGTGCCAGTAGTCCAGGGGGCAGCCTACGGGGCTACACCTTC; CDR3: CASSPGGSLRGYTF
D: TRBD1; size: NA; V: TRBV11-3; J: TRBJ2-2; DNA: TGTGCCAGCAGCTTAGTAGGGGGCGGCACCGGGGAGCTGTTTTTT; CDR3: CASSLVGGGTGELFF
D: TRBD2; size: NA; V: TRBV29-1; J: TRBJ2-7; DNA: TGCAGCGTTGAAGATCTGGGCGGAAGCGGGAGGGGGGAGCAGTACTTC; CDR3: CSVEDLGGSGRGEQYF
D: TRBD1; size: NA; V: TRBV12-3/TRBV12-4; J: TRBJ2-2; DNA: TGTGCCAGCAGAAGACAGGGTTCCGGGGAGCTGTTTTTT; CDR3: CASRRQGSGELFF
D: NA; size: once; V: TRBV29-1; J: TRBJ2-4; DNA: TGCAGCGTTATGGAAGGGGGAAACATTCAGTACTTC; CDR3: CSVMEGGNIQYF
D: NA; size: NA; V: TRBV10-1; J: TRBJ1-4; DNA: TGCGCCAGCAGCGAGTACGGGGTTGGTGAAAAACTGTTTTTT; CDR3: CASSEYGVGEKLFF
D: TRBD2; size: once; V: TRBV19; J: TRBJ2-1; DNA: TGTGCCAGTAGTCCGGGACTAGCGGGAGAGGCTCGCTCGAATGAGCAGTTCTTC; CDR3: CASSPGLAGEARSNEQFF
D: NA; size: NA; V: TRBV11-2; J: TRBJ1-2; DNA: TGTGCCAGCAGCTTAAACGGACAGCTTAACTATGGCTACACCTTC; CDR3: CASSLNGQLNYGYTF
D: NA; size: NA; V: TRBV2; J: TRBJ2-2; DNA: TGTGCCAGCAGTGAATTGTCCGGGACCGGGGAGCTGTTTTTT; CDR3: CASSELSGTGELFF
D: NA; size: NA; V: TRBV4-3; J: TRBJ2-5; DNA: TGCGCCAGCAGCCAAGGAGACTCGAAGACCCAGTACTTC; CDR3: CASSQGDSKTQYF
D: TRBD2; size: NA; V: TRBV19; J: TRBJ2-2; DNA: TGTGCCAGTAGGGCTAGCGGGGTGACCGGGGAGCTGTTTTTT; CDR3: CASRASGVTGELFF
D: NA; size: NA; V: TRBV3-1/TRBV3-2; J: TRBJ1-2; DNA: TGTGCCAGCAGCCAAGATCGGAGGACGGATTATGGCTACACCTTC; CDR3: CASSQDRRTDYGYTF